These T cell receptor beta chains were read from a single sample in a study of CXCR3-negative and CXCR3-positive naive CD8 T cells. TCRdb reprocessed the 5' RACE reads; each CDR3 protein has one entry and no DNA is given. Its clone listing holds some 22,000 distinct CDR3 sequences. Sequencing was done on a sample of memory CD8+ T cells from blood. The receptors come from a human donor in good health. Some clones in this sample may be carry-over from other donors' samples. Both conserved end residues are part of each CDR3. Each record gives: CDR3 protein, V gene, J gene, clone size. The size field is filled for only some rows; it gives once, few, many or a size class.

CDR3: CASSLGQDNEQFF; V: TRBV7-7; J: TRBJ2-1; size: -
CDR3: CASSQPTGGTDTQYF; V: TRBV3-1; J: TRBJ2-3; size: -
CDR3: CASSPRDRSYEQYF; V: TRBV7-9; J: TRBJ2-7; size: -
CDR3: CSVEVGGPSVFEQYF; V: TRBV29-1; J: TRBJ2-7; size: -
CDR3: CSATDRGLIETQYF; V: TRBV20-1; J: TRBJ2-5; size: -
CDR3: CASSLRPISGNYEQYF; V: TRBV27; J: TRBJ2-7; size: -
CDR3: CASSSDPTANSPLHF; V: TRBV6-4; J: TRBJ1-6; size: -
CDR3: CSVVVDKETQYF; V: TRBV29-1; J: TRBJ2-5; size: -
CDR3: CASSTGTVYNEQFF; V: TRBV18; J: TRBJ2-1; size: -
CDR3: CASSLGPHAQSIQYF; V: TRBV7-9; J: TRBJ2-4; size: -
CDR3: CASSPTVYEQYF; V: TRBV12-3/TRBV12-4; J: TRBJ2-7; size: medium-sized
CDR3: CASSLGYEGYEQYF; V: TRBV5-6; J: TRBJ2-7; size: -
CDR3: CASSFYQGMSDTQYF; V: TRBV7-2; J: TRBJ2-3; size: -
CDR3: CASSSSPGRRTKETQYF; V: TRBV7-9; J: TRBJ2-5; size: -
CDR3: CASSPSRGGGYGYTF; V: TRBV19; J: TRBJ1-2; size: -
CDR3: CSSRLAGLENEQFF; V: TRBV29-1; J: TRBJ2-1; size: -
CDR3: CASREGNSPLHF; V: TRBV9; J: TRBJ1-6; size: -
CDR3: CASSLLTGVAETQYF; V: TRBV5-6; J: TRBJ2-5; size: -